The table lists the clone carrying this TCR beta chain with a few counts. Antigen: not known. V lost 8 bases to trimming and J lost 0 bases, with 15 bases between them. The CDR3 is 15 residues long. Germline assignment: CDR1 SEHNR and CDR2 FQNEAQ (reference sequence). This specimen comes from a study of response to subunit inactivated influenza vaccine. Findings and limits, study-wide: That few new T cells are recruited by each seasonal influenza vaccination was the authors' suggestion.

Using its own MiXCR run on the RT-PCR reads, TCRdb lists one record per CDR3 protein. The sample includes approximately 500,000 distinct CDR3 sequences, 12% to 15% seen only once; the top ten take 11%. The receptor was derived from a man between 45 and 60 years old who received an inactivated influenza vaccine. The sample consisted of PBMCs from blood, taken 11 to 12 days after vaccination. The rearrangement links TRBV7-9 to TRBJ2-3, with D possibly TRBD1 on 6 matching bases. This chain's CDR3 is CASVLRDKSTDTQYF. The CDR3 region has the DNA TGTGCCAGCGTACTCCGGGACAAAAGCACAGATACGCAGTATTTT.